The 5 T cell receptor beta chains in this list originate from one sample, sequenced in a study of post-analysis software for immune sequencing data. Findings and limits, study-wide: About five TRBV segments (TRBV5-6, TRBV5-1 and TRBV20-1 among them) occurred more frequently in patients than in controls.

Tagging with unique molecular identifiers was a feature of the TCR beta cDNA libraries. In TCRdb, the PCR reads were re-called with MiXCR into one record per CDR3 protein. The sample yields about half a million distinct CDR3 sequences, around a third seen once. Their recognized antigens are unknown. The sequenced material came from blood. The receptors stem from a girl aged 2-17 years with multiple sclerosis.

This chain joins TRBV7-2 and TRBJ2-5; 12 bases map to TRBD2. The CDR3 sequence is 17 residues long. V was clipped by 1 base and J by 2 bases; unmatched bases: 5. Germline values: CDR1 SGHTA, CDR2 FQGNSA. Written as DNA, the CDR3 is TGTGCCAGCAGCTTAGGCCCAACTAGCGGGGGGCAAGAGACCCAGTACTTC. Its protein is CASSLGPTSGGQETQYF.

The chain links TRBV28 to TRBJ2-1; TRBD1 is a possible D gene (6 bases). V gave up 10 bases and J gave up 13 bases, with 26 bases separating them. The germline CDR1 and CDR2 sequences are MDHEN and SYDVKM. This CDR3 is 14 amino acids long. As DNA, the CDR3 is TGTGCCACTAAGCAGGGGAAGCCAGGGGAGACCCAGTTCTTC. Translation: CATKQGKPGETQFF.

The gene calls are TRBV12-3 or TRBV12-4 and TRBJ2-2, with D tentatively TRBD1 (6 bases). There are 15 residues in the CDR3. Trimming cost V 3 bases and J 5 bases, with 13 bases left between them. The CDR3 nucleotides read TGTGCCAGCAGTTTCAGGGGCCAAAGGACCGGGGAGCTGTTTTTT. Its protein product is CASSFRGQRTGELFF.

This clonotype was recorded a few times. This chain uses TRBV12-3 or TRBV12-4 with TRBJ2-5; no firm D call. Trimming shortened V by 1 base and J by 0 bases, and 9 bases separated the two germline ends. The CDR3 totals 15 residues. In nucleotides, the CDR3 is TGTGCCAGCAGTTTAGACAACTTATACCAAGAGACCCAGTACTTC. This codes for CASSLDNLYQETQYF.

This clonotype was counted once. The chain is built from TRBV2 and TRBJ2-5, with 7 bases identical to TRBD1. The CDR3 runs 13 residues. Germline CDR1 reads SNHLY; CDR2 reads FYNNEI. Losses at the gene ends were 6 bases for V and 4 bases for J; bases not matched to a gene: 5. This chain's CDR3 is CASRGGRRETQYF. CDR3 DNA sequence: TGTGCCAGCAGAGGGGGCCGGAGAGAGACCCAGTACTTC.